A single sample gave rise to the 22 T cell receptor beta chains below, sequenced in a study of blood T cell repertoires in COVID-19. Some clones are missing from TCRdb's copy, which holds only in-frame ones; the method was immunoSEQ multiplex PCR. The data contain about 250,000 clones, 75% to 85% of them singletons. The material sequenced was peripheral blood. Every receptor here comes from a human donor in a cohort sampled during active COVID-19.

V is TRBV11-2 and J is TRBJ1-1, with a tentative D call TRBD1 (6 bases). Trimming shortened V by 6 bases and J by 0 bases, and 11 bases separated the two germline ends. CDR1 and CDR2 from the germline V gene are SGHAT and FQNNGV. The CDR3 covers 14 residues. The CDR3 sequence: CASRFQGMNTEAFF. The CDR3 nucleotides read TGTGCCAGCAGATTTCAGGGGATGAACACTGAAGCTTTCTTT.

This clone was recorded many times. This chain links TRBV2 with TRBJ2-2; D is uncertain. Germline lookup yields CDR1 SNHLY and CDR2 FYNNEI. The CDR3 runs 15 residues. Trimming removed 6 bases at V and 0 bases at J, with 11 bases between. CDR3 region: CASRAVFANTGELFF. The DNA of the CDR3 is TGTGCCAGCAGGGCCGTCTTCGCGAACACCGGGGAGCTGTTTTTT.

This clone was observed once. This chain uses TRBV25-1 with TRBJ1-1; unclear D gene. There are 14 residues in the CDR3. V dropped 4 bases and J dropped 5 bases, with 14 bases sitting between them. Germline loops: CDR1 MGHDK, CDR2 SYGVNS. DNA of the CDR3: TGTGCCAGCAGTGGAATTATGGGGAGGACTGAAGCTTTCTTT. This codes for CASSGIMGRTEAFF.

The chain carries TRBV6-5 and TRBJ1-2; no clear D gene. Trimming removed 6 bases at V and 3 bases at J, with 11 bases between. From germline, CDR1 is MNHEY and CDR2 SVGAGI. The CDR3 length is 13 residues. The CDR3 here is CASRPEFYYGYTF. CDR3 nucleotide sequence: TGTGCCAGCAGGCCGGAGTTCTACTATGGCTACACCTTC.

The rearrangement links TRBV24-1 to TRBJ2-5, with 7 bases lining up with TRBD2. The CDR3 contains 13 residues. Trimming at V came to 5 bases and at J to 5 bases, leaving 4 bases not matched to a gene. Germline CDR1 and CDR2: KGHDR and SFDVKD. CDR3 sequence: CATSGLAAETQYF. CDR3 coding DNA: TGTGCCACCAGTGGACTAGCCGCGGAGACCCAGTACTTC.

The CDR3 DNA reads TGTGCCAGTAGAGACATTGCAGGGGCCAACGTCCTGACTTTC. Protein product: CASRDIAGANVLTF. The gene calls are TRBV19 and TRBJ2-6; D call uncertain. The V end was cut by 6 bases, the J end by 4 bases, with 10 bases between. Looked up from germline, CDR1 is LNHDA and CDR2 is SQIVND (reference sequence). This CDR3 contains 14 residues.

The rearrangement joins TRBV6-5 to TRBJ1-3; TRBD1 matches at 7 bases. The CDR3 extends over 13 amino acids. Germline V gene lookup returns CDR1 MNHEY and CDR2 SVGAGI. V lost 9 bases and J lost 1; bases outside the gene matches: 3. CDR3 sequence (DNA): TGTGCCAGTGCACAGGGGTCTGGAAACACCATATATTTT. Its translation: CASAQGSGNTIYF.

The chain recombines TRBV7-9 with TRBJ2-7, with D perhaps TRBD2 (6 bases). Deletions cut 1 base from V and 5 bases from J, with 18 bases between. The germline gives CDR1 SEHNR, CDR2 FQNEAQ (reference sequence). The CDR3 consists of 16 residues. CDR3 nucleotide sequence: TGTGCCAGCAGCTTAGTATCATCGGGGGTTGGCGACGAGCAGTACTTC. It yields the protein CASSLVSSGVGDEQYF.

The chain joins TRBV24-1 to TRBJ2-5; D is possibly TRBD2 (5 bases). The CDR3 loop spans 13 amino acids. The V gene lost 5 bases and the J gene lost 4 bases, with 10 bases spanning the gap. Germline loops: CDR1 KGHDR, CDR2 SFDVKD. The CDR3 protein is CATSGSSTETQYF. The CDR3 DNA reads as TGTGCCACCAGTGGGTCTAGCACAGAGACCCAGTACTTC.

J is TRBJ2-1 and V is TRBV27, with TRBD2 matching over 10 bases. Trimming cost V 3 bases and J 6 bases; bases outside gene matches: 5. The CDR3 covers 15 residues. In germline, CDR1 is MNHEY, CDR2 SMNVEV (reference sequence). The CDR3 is CASSFSGRWANEQFF. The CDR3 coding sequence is TGTGCCAGCAGTTTTAGCGGGAGGTGGGCCAATGAGCAGTTCTTC.

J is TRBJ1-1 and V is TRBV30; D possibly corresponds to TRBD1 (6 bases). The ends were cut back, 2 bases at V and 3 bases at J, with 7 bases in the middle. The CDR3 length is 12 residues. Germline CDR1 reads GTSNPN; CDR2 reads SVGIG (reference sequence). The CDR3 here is CAWSPGDTEAFF. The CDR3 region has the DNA TGTGCCTGGAGTCCAGGGGACACTGAAGCTTTCTTT.

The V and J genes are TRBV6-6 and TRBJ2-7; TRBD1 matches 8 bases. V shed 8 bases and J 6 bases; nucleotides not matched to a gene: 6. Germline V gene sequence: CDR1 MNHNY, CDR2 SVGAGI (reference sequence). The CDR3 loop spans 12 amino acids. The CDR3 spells CASQGQGREQYF. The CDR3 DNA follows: TGTGCCAGCCAAGGACAGGGTCGCGAGCAGTACTTC.

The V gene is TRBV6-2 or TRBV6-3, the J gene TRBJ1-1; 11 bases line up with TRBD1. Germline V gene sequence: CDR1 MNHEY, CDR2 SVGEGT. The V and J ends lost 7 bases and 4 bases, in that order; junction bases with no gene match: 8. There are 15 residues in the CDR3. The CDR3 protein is CASNPSGTGGTEAFF. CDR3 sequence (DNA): TGTGCCAGCAACCCCTCCGGGACAGGGGGCACTGAAGCTTTCTTT.

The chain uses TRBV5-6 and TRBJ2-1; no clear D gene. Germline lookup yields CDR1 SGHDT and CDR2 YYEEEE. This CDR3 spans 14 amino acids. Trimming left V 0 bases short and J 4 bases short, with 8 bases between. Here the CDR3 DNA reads TGTGCCAGCAGCTTGGCGGTTAGTTACAATGAGCAGTTCTTC. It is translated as CASSLAVSYNEQFF.

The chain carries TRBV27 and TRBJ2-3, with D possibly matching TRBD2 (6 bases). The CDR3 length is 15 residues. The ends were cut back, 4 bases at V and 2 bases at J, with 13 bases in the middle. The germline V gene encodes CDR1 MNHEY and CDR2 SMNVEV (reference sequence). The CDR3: CASSSGLPYTDTQYF. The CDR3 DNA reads TGTGCCAGCAGTTCCGGACTACCCTACACAGATACGCAGTATTTT.

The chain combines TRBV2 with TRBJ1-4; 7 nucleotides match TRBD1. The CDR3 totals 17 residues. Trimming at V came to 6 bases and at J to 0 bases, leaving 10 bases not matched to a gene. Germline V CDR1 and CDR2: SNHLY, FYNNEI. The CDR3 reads CASSRTPTGATNEKLFF. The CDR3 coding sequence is TGTGCCAGCAGCCGGACACCAACAGGGGCAACTAATGAAAAACTGTTTTTT.

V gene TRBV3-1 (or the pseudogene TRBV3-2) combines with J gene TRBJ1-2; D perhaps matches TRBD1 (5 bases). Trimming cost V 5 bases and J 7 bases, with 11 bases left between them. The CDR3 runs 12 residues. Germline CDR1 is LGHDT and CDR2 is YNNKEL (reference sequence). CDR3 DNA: TGTGCCAGCAGCTTCAGGGTTAGTGGCTACACCTTC. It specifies CASSFRVSGYTF.

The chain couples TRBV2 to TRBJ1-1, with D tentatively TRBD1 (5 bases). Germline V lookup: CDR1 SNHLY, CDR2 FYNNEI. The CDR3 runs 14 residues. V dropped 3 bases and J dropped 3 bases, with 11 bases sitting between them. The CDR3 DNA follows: TGTGCCAGCAGTGATATGGGGGGTTACACTGAAGCTTTCTTT. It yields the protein CASSDMGGYTEAFF.

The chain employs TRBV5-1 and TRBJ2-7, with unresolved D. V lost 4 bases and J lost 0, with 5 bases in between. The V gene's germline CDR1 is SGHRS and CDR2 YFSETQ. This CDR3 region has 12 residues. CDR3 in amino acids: CASSLPSYEQYF. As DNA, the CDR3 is TGCGCCAGCAGCCTACCCTCCTACGAGCAGTACTTC.

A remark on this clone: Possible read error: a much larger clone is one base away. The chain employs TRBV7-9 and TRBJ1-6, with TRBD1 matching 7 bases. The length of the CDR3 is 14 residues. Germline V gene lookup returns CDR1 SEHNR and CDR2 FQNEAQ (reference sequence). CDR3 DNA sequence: TGTGCCAGCAGCCGGGGACAGCATAATTCACTCCTCCACTTT. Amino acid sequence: CASSRGQHNSLLHF.

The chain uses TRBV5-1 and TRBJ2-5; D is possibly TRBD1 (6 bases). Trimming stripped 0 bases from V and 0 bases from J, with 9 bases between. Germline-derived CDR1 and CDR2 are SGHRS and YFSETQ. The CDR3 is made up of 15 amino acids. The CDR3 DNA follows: TGCGCCAGCAGCTTGGGAACAGGGAACCAAGAGACCCAGTACTTC. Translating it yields CASSLGTGNQETQYF.

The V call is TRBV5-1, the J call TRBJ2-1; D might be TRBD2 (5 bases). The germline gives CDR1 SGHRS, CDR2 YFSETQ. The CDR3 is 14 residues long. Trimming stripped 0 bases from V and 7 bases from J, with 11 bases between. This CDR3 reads CASSLAASGNEQFF. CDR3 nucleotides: TGCGCCAGCAGCTTGGCCGCCTCGGGGAATGAGCAGTTCTTC.